The TCR beta chain described here comes from a study of blood T cell repertoires in COVID-19. Participants spanned ages 18 to 89 years and resided in roughly 22 US areas. Assignment of participants to cohorts was predicated upon participant-reported clinical history. Cohort 3 donors were reported recovered after two negative PCRs, clearance, or symptom resolution. Method: immunoSEQ multiplex PCR; TCRdb's copy keeps in-frame clones and lacks some. The sample has more than 400,000 clones, approximately 86% seen once. This clonotype was sampled from a woman in her late teens or twenties who had recovered from COVID-19. Sequencing was done on a sample of PBMCs or T cells enriched from blood (not recorded which).

CDR3 residues: CASRDRGNTQYF. Here the CDR3 DNA reads TGTGCCAGCAGGGATCGGGGGAATACGCAGTATTTT. This chain joins TRBV2 and TRBJ2-3; maybe TRBD2 (6 bases). CDR1 SNHLY and CDR2 FYNNEI come from the germline V gene. The CDR3 totals 12 residues. V was pared by 6 bases and J by 7 bases, with 11 bases between.